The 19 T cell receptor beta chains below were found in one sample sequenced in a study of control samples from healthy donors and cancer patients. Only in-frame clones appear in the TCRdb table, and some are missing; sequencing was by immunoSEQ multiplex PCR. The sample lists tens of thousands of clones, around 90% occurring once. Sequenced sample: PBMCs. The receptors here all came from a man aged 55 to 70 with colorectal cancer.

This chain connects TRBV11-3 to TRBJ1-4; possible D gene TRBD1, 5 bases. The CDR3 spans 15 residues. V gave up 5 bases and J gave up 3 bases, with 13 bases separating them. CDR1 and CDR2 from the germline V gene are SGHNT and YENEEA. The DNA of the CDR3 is TGTGCCAGCAGCCCCCTGGGGGGACCTAATGAAAAACTGTTTTTT. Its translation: CASSPLGGPNEKLFF. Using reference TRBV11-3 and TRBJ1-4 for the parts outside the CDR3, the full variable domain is EAGVVQSPRYKIIEKKQPVAFWCNPISGHNTLYWYLQNLGQGPELLIRYENEEAVDDSQLPKDRFSAERLKGVDSTLKIQPAELGDSAVYLCASSPLGGPNEKLFFGSGTQLSVL.

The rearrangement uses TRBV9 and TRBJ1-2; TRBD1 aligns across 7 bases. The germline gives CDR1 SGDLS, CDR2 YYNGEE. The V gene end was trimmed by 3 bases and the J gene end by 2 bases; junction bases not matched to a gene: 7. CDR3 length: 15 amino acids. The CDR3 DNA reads TGTGCCAGCAGCGCTCAAGGGGGCAGAAACTATGGCTACACCTTC. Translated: CASSAQGGRNYGYTF.

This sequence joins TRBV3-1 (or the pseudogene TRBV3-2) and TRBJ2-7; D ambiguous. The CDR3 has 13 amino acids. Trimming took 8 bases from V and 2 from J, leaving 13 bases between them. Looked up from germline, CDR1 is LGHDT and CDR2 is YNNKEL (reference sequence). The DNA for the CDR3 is TGTGCCAGCGGACCTCACGGAGCCTACGAGCAGTACTTC. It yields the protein CASGPHGAYEQYF.

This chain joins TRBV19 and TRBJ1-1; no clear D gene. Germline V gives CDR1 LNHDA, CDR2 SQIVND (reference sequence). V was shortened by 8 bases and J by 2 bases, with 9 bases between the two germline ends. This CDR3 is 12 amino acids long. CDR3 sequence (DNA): TGTGCCAGTGCCCTTGGTAACACTGAAGCTTTCTTT. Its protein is CASALGNTEAFF.

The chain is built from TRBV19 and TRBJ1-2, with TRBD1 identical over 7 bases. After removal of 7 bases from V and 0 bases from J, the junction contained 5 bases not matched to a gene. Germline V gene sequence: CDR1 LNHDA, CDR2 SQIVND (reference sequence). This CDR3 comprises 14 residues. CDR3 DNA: TGTGCCAGTACCATCGGGACAGCTAACTATGGCTACACCTTC. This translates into CASTIGTANYGYTF.

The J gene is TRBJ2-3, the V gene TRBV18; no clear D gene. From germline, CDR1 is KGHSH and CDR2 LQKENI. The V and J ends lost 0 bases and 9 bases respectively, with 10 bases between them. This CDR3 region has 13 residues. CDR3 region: CASSPPVVATQYF. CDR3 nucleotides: TGTGCCAGCTCACCACCAGTAGTGGCCACGCAGTATTTT.

CDR3 bases: TGTGCCAGCAGTTACGACGCAGGGCGCACCTACGAGCAGTACTTC. This translates into CASSYDAGRTYEQYF. The rearrangement links TRBV6-5 to TRBJ2-7; possibly TRBD1 for D (5 bases). V was pared by 2 bases and J by 2 bases, with 13 bases between. The germline V gene has CDR1 MNHEY and CDR2 SVGAGI. The CDR3 extends over 15 amino acids.

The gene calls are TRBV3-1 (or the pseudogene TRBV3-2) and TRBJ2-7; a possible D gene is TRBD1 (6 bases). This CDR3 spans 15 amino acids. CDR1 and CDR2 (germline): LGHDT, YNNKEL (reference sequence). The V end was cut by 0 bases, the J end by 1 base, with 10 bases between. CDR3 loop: CASSQDRQGSYEQYF. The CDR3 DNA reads TGTGCCAGCAGCCAAGATAGGCAGGGGTCCTACGAGCAGTACTTC.

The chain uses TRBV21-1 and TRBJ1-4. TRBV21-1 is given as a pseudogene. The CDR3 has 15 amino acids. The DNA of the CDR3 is TGTGCCAGCAGCAACTCTCGGGCCATGGACGAAAAACTGTTTTTT. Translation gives CASSNSRAMDEKLFF.

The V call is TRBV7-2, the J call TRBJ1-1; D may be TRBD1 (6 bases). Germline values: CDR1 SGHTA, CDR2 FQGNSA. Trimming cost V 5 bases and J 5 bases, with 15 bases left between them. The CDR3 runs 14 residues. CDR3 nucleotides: TGTGCCAGCAGCCAACTAGGGGGGCGGACTGAAGCTTTCTTT. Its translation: CASSQLGGRTEAFF.

The CDR3 DNA follows: TGTGCCAGCAGCCCGCGCCCCGGGGGTCCCGAAGCTTTCTTT. Its protein is CASSPRPGGPEAFF. The chain couples TRBV2 to TRBJ1-1, with D possibly being TRBD1 (5 bases). V was trimmed by 6 bases and J by 8 bases, leaving 19 bases between them. CDR1 and CDR2 (germline): SNHLY, FYNNEI. The CDR3 spans 14 residues.

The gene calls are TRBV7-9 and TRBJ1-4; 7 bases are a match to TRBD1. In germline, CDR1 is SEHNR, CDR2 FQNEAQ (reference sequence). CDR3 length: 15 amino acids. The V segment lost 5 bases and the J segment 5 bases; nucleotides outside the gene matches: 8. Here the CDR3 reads CASSVGTAENEKLFF. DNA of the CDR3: TGTGCCAGCAGCGTGGGGACAGCGGAGAATGAAAAACTGTTTTTT.

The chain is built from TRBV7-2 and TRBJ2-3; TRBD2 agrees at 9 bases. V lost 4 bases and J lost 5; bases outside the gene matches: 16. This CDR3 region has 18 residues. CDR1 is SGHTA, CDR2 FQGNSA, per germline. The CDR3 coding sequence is TGTGCCAGCAGCTCCCAGCCGCCCAGACTAGCGGTTAGAGATACGCAGTATTTT. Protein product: CASSSQPPRLAVRDTQYF.

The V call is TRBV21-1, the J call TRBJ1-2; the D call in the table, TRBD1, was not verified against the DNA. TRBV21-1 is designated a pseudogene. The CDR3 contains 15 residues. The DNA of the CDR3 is TGTGCCAGCAGCCCCGCCCCAGGGGGGTTGGGTGGCTACACCTTC. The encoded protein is CASSPAPGGLGGYTF.

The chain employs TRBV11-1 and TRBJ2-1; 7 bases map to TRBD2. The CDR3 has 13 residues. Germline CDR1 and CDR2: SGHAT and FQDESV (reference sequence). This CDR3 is CATGREGYNEQFF. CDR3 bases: TGTGCTACTGGGAGGGAGGGTTACAATGAGCAGTTCTTC.

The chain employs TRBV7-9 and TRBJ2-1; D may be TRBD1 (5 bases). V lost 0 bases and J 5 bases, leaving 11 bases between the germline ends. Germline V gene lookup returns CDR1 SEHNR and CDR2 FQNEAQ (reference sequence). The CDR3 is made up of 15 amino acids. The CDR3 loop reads CASSLAGPRDNEQFF. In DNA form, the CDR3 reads TGTGCCAGCAGCTTAGCGGGCCCCAGGGACAATGAGCAGTTCTTC.

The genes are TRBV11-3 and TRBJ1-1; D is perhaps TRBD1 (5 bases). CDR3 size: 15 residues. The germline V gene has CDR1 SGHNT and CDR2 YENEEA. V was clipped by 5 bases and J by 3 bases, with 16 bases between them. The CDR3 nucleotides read TGTGCCAGCAGCAGACCCCAGGGCAGGTACACTGAAGCTTTCTTT. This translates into CASSRPQGRYTEAFF.

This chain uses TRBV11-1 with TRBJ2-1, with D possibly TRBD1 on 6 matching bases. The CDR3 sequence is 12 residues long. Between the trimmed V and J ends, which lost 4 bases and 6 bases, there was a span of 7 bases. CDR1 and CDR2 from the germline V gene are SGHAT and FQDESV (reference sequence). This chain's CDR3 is CASSWGLNEQFF. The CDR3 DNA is TGTGCCAGCAGCTGGGGGCTCAATGAGCAGTTCTTC.

CDR3 in amino acids: CASSLFSGDNYGYTF. CDR3 nucleotide sequence: TGTGCCAGCAGCTTGTTTTCTGGAGATAACTATGGCTACACCTTC. The chain employs TRBV5-4 and TRBJ1-2; D is unresolved. The V gene lost 1 base and the J gene lost 1 base, with 11 bases spanning the gap. CDR1 SGHNT and CDR2 YYREEE come from the germline V gene (reference sequence). The CDR3 has 15 amino acids.